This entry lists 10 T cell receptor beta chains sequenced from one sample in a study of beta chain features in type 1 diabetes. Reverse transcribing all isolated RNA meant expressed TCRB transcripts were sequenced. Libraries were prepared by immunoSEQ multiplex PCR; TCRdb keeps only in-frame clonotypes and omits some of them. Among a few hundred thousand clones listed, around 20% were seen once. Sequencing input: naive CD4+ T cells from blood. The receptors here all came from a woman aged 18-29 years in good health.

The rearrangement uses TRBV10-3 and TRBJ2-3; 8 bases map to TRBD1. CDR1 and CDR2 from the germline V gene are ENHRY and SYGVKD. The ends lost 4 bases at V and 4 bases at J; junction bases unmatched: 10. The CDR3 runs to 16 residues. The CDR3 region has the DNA TGTGCCATCAGTGGCCCTGGACAGGGTATCGCAGATACGCAGTATTTT. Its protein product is CAISGPGQGIADTQYF.

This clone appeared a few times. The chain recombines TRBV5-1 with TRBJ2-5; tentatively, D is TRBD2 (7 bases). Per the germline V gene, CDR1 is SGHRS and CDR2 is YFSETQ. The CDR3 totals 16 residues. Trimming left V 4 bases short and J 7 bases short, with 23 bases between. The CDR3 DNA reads TGCGCCAGCAGCGCCCGTGGGGGGGCTGAACGGGGGACCCAGTACTTC. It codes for CASSARGGAERGTQYF.

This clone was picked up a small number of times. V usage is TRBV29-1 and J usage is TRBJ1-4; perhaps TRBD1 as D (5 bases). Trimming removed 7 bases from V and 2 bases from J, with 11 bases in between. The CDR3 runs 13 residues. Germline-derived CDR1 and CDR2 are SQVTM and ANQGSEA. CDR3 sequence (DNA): TGCAGCGCGGGGGAGAACACTAATGAAAAACTGTTTTTT. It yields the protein CSAGENTNEKLFF.

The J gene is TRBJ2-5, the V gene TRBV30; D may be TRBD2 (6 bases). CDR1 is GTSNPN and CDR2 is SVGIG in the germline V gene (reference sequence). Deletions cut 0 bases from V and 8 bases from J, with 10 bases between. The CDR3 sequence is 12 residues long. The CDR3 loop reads CAWSVRRETQYF. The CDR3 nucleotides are TGTGCCTGGAGTGTTAGGAGGGAAACCCAGTACTTC.

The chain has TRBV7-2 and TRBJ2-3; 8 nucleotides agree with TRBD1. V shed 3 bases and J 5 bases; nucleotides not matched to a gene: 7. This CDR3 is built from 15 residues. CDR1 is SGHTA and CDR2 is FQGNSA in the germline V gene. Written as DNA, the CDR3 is TGTGCCAGCAGCTTCGTGGGAGGACAGGGAGATACGCAGTATTTT. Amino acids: CASSFVGGQGDTQYF.

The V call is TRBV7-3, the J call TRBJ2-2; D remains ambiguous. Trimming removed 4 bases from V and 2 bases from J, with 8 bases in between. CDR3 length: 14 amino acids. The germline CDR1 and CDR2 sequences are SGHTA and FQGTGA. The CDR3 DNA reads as TGTGCCAGCAGCTCTAGTCGAAACACCGGGGAGCTGTTTTTT. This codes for CASSSSRNTGELFF.

This CDR3 reads CATTPGVSGANVLTF. The DNA of the CDR3 is TGTGCCACCACTCCAGGCGTCTCTGGGGCCAACGTCCTGACTTTC. The V and J genes are TRBV15 and TRBJ2-6; no definite D call. This CDR3 has 15 amino acids. CDR1 is LNHNV, CDR2 YYDKDF, per germline (reference sequence). V was shortened by 7 bases and J by 0 bases, with 10 bases between the two germline ends.

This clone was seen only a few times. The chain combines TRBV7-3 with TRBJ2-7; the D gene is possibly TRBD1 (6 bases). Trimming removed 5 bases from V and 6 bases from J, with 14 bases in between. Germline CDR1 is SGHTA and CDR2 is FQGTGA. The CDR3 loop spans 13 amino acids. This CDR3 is CASSDQTGSEQYF. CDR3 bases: TGTGCCAGCAGCGATCAGACAGGCTCCGAGCAGTACTTC. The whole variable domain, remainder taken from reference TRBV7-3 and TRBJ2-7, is GAGVSQTPSNKVTEKGKYVELRCDPISGHTALYWYRQSLGQGPEFLIYFQGTGAADDSGLPNDRFFAVRPEGSVSTLKIQRTERGDSAVYLCASSDQTGSEQYFGPGTRLTVT.

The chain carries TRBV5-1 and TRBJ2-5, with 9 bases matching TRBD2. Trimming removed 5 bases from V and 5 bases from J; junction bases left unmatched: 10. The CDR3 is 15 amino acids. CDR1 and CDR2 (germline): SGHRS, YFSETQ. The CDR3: CASSPGPSGIETQYF. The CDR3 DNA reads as TGCGCCAGCAGTCCAGGGCCTAGCGGGATTGAGACCCAGTACTTC.

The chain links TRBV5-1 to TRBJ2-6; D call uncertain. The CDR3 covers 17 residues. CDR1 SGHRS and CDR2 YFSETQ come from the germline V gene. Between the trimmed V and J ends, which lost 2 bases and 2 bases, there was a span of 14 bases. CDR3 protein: CASSFGSSEPGANVLTF. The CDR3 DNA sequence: TGCGCCAGCAGCTTCGGGTCTTCGGAACCTGGGGCCAACGTCCTGACTTTC.